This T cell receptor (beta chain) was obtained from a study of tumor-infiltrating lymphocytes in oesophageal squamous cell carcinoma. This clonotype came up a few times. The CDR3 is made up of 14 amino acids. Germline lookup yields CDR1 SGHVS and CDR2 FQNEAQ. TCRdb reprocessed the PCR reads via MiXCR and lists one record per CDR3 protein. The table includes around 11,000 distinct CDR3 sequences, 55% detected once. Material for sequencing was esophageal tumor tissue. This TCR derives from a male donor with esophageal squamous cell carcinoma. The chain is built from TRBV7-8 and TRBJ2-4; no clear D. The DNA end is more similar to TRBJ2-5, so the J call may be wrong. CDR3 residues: CASSLVLGEETQYF. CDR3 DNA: TGTGCCAGCAGCTTAGTTCTGGGCGAGGAGACCCAGTACTTC.